The rows below give T cell receptor beta chains drawn from one sample of a study of blood T cell repertoires in COVID-19. Libraries were prepared by immunoSEQ multiplex PCR; TCRdb keeps only in-frame clonotypes and omits some of them. Of about 310,000 clones detected, about 87% appear once; the ten largest clones hold 7.8%. The sequenced sample was peripheral blood. All receptors come from a woman aged 45-59 years who had recovered from COVID-19. CDR3s include the opening cysteine and the closing phenylalanine or tryptophan. The D gene is left open where the match is weak. Clone size is shown for a subset of rows, as once, few, many or a class of expanded clone.

clone_size j_call d_call v_call cdr3_aa cdr3_nt
- TRBJ2-1 - TRBV6-2/TRBV6-3 CASSPGRLSEQFF TGTGCCAGCAGCCCCGGTAGACTCAGCGAGCAGTTCTTC
few TRBJ1-5 TRBD1 TRBV18 CASSRTGGAEQPQHF TGTGCCAGCTCACGGACAGGGGGCGCGGAGCAGCCCCAGCATTTT
- TRBJ2-7 TRBD2 TRBV27 CASSSVLWRGDSSYEQYF TGTGCCAGCAGTTCGGTGCTCTGGCGGGGGGACTCCTCCTACGAGCAGTACTTC
few TRBJ1-2 - TRBV10-1 CASRNRKRQFGDGYTF TGCGCCAGCAGAAACCGGAAAAGACAGTTTGGAGATGGCTACACCTTC
- TRBJ1-1 TRBD1 TRBV30 CAWGLDRGTEAFF TGTGCCTGGGGACTGGACAGGGGCACTGAAGCTTTCTTT
- TRBJ1-1 - TRBV29-1 CSVGGGTEAFF TGCAGCGTTGGGGGAGGCACTGAAGCTTTCTTT
- TRBJ2-2 - TRBV7-2 CASSLALADTGELFF TGTGCCAGCAGCTTAGCTCTCGCAGACACCGGGGAGCTGTTTTTT
- TRBJ2-7 - TRBV27 CASRLQGTSYEQYF TGTGCCAGCAGATTACAGGGAACCTCCTACGAGCAGTACTTC
- TRBJ2-2 TRBD2 TRBV7-2 CASSLALPTSGGTGELFF TGTGCCAGCAGCTTAGCCCTCCCTACTAGCGGGGGGACCGGGGAGCTGTTTTTT
- TRBJ2-2 - TRBV3-1/TRBV3-2 CASREQGYTGELFF TGTGCCAGCAGGGAACAGGGTTACACCGGGGAGCTGTTTTTT
- TRBJ2-3 TRBD1 TRBV5-1 CASSTIGTADTQYF TGCGCCAGCAGCACAATAGGGACAGCAGATACGCAGTATTTT
- TRBJ2-3 TRBD2 TRBV28 CASEAGVTDTQYF TGTGCCAGCGAAGCGGGAGTCACAGATACGCAGTATTTT
- TRBJ2-2 - TRBV5-5 CASIKGEYTGELFF TGTGCCAGTATTAAGGGGGAGTACACCGGGGAGCTGTTTTTT
- TRBJ2-5 - TRBV5-4 CASSPGGRAGETQYF TGTGCCAGCAGCCCCGGAGGCAGAGCAGGAGAGACCCAGTACTTC
- TRBJ2-1 - TRBV6-1 CASSEIVQSEQFF TGTGCCAGCAGTGAAATTGTACAGAGTGAGCAGTTCTTC
- TRBJ2-1 TRBD2 TRBV28 CASSFSLAGGGFYNEQFF TGTGCCAGCAGTTTTTCGCTAGCGGGGGGCGGATTTTACAATGAGCAGTTCTTC
- TRBJ2-7 - TRBV7-8 CASSIRLVGSYEQYF TGTGCCAGCAGTATCCGACTAGTGGGCTCCTACGAGCAGTACTTC
- TRBJ2-1 - TRBV5-1 CASSLAAQGINEQFF TGCGCCAGCAGCTTGGCTGCCCAGGGTATCAATGAGCAGTTCTTC
- TRBJ2-4 - TRBV15 CATSRDGYSSPKNIQYF TGTGCCACCAGCAGAGATGGGTACAGTTCCCCTAAAAACATTCAGTACTTC
- TRBJ1-1 - TRBV4-1 CASSQGAGKNTEAFF TGCGCCAGCAGCCAAGGGGCAGGGAAAAACACTGAAGCTTTCTTT
- TRBJ2-3 TRBD2 TRBV10-3 CAIRKTSGSNTDTQYF TGTGCCATCAGAAAGACTAGCGGCTCCAACACAGATACGCAGTATTTT
- TRBJ1-2 - TRBV12-3/TRBV12-4 CASSSGDGYTF TGTGCCAGCAGTTCAGGGGATGGCTACACCTTC
- TRBJ2-1 - TRBV3-1/TRBV3-2 CASSHDIRAAGNEQFF TGTGCCAGCAGCCACGACATCCGGGCCGCGGGGAATGAGCAGTTCTTC
- TRBJ2-1 TRBD1 TRBV5-6 CASRTGQGYEQFF TGTGCCAGCAGAACGGGACAGGGATATGAGCAGTTCTTC
- TRBJ1-6 - TRBV15 CATSRVAEIWSYNSPLHF TGTGCCACCAGCAGAGTTGCGGAGATATGGTCCTATAATTCACCCCTCCACTTT
- TRBJ2-1 TRBD1 TRBV18 CASSPQGAGTYNEQFF TGTGCCAGCTCTCCACAGGGGGCTGGGACCTACAATGAGCAGTTCTTC
- TRBJ1-4 - TRBV7-6 CASSQGAGQFNEKLFF TGTGCCAGCAGCCAAGGGGCCGGACAGTTTAATGAAAAACTGTTTTTT
- TRBJ2-3 - TRBV5-6 CASSFQAVSSTDTQYF TGTGCCAGCAGCTTCCAAGCGGTCTCGAGCACAGATACGCAGTATTTT
- TRBJ2-7 TRBD1 TRBV30 CAWSDDRGYEQYF TGTGCCTGGAGTGACGACAGGGGCTACGAGCAGTACTTC
once TRBJ2-1 TRBD2 TRBV24-1 CATSDFLLAPNEQFF TGTGCCACCAGTGATTTTTTACTAGCGCCCAATGAGCAGTTCTTC
- TRBJ1-4 - TRBV7-2 CASSFVGGIDEKLFF TGTGCCAGCAGCTTCGTGGGGGGTATAGATGAAAAACTGTTTTTT
- TRBJ2-7 TRBD1 TRBV6-6 CASRTGQPPYEQYF TGTGCCAGCAGGACGGGACAGCCACCTTACGAGCAGTACTTC
- TRBJ1-5 - TRBV7-9 CASSLEGSQPQHF TGTGCCAGCAGCTTGGAAGGGAGCCAGCCCCAGCATTTT
- TRBJ2-2 - TRBV5-1 CASSTQQGSGELFF TGCGCCAGCAGCACCCAACAGGGATCCGGGGAGCTGTTTTTT
few TRBJ2-1 TRBD2 TRBV10-3 CAISDRSGEGYNEQFF TGTGCCATCAGTGACCGTAGCGGGGAAGGATACAATGAGCAGTTCTTC
- TRBJ2-5 - TRBV18 CASSAGLEETQYF TGTGCCAGCTCCGCCGGACTTGAAGAGACCCAGTACTTC
- TRBJ2-3 - TRBV11-3 CASSLGAVSADTQYF TGTGCCAGCAGCTTAGGTGCGGTCTCCGCAGATACGCAGTATTTT
- TRBJ1-2 - TRBV6-2/TRBV6-3 CASSQRHPNYGYTF TGTGCCAGCAGCCAGAGACACCCAAACTATGGCTACACCTTC
- TRBJ1-2 - TRBV3-1/TRBV3-2 CASSQVQRYGYTF TGTGCCAGCAGCCAAGTCCAGAGGTATGGCTACACCTTC
- TRBJ2-5 - TRBV7-2 CASSLVNKGYQETQYF TGTGCCAGCAGCTTAGTGAATAAGGGGTACCAAGAGACCCAGTACTTC
- TRBJ2-7 TRBD2 TRBV6-5 CASTLRGGTYEQYF TGTGCCAGCACCCTTCGGGGGGGCACGTACGAGCAGTACTTC
- TRBJ1-6 - TRBV6-2/TRBV6-3 CASSRTALTSPLHF TGTGCCAGCAGCCGGACAGCTCTAACCTCACCCCTCCACTTT
once TRBJ2-5 TRBD2 TRBV5-1 CASSQTVGLAGGETQYF TGCGCCAGCAGCCAGACCGTGGGACTAGCGGGAGGGGAGACCCAGTACTTC
once TRBJ2-5 TRBD1 TRBV5-5 CASSLGGGLGETQYF TGTGCCAGCAGCTTGGGAGGGGGCCTTGGGGAGACCCAGTACTTC
- TRBJ2-1 TRBD2 TRBV28 CASSLRRGTHNEQFF TGTGCCAGCAGTTTACGGCGGGGGACTCACAATGAGCAGTTCTTC
- TRBJ2-5 TRBD1 TRBV6-6 CASSIGQDGAQYF TGTGCCAGCAGCATAGGACAGGACGGGGCCCAGTACTTC
- TRBJ1-1 TRBD1 TRBV9 CASSRTGDTEAFF TGTGCCAGCAGCCGGACAGGGGACACTGAAGCTTTCTTT
- TRBJ2-7 - TRBV19 CASRTGQGVGEQYF TGTGCCAGTAGAACGGGACAAGGCGTGGGAGAGCAGTACTTC
few TRBJ1-5 TRBD1 TRBV19 CASSINRGRSGNQPQHF TGTGCCAGTAGTATCAACAGGGGGCGAAGCGGCAATCAGCCCCAGCATTTT
once TRBJ1-3 - TRBV7-9 CASSPPGKGSGNTIYF TGTGCCAGCAGCCCCCCAGGGAAGGGATCTGGAAACACCATATATTTT
- TRBJ1-2 - TRBV24-1 CATSDQGSFGYTF TGTGCCACCAGTGACCAGGGTTCATTCGGCTACACCTTC
few TRBJ1-1 - TRBV19 CASKPSAENTEAFF TGTGCCAGTAAACCCTCCGCGGAGAACACTGAAGCTTTCTTT
- TRBJ1-2 TRBD1 TRBV15 CATSRDLTGVGGYTF TGTGCCACCAGCAGAGATTTGACAGGGGTCGGTGGCTACACCTTC
- TRBJ1-4 TRBD1 TRBV6-5 CASSSGQRGKKLFF TGTGCCAGCAGTTCGGGACAGCGGGGGAAAAAACTGTTTTTT
- TRBJ1-3 - TRBV19 CATKNLQGYGNTIYF TGTGCCACGAAAAACTTACAGGGATATGGAAACACCATATATTTT
few TRBJ2-5 - TRBV7-9 CASSLDNQQETQYF TGTGCCAGCAGCTTAGACAACCAACAAGAGACCCAGTACTTC
few TRBJ1-2 - TRBV12-3/TRBV12-4 CASTSRPYGYTF TGTGCCAGCACTAGTCGGCCCTATGGCTACACCTTC